The clone carrying this T cell receptor beta chain was recorded at least ten times. Patients were left out if they had other autoimmune diseases, uncontrolled infections, pregnancy or lactation. This sample was included in a study of Graves' ophthalmopathy and Graves' hyperthyroidism. Germline-derived CDR1 and CDR2 are DFQATT and SNEGSKA (reference sequence). The CDR3 is 14 residues long. Germline trimming cut 3 bases from V and 5 bases from J; bases unmatched to any gene: 5. Transcripts of RNA were the source for amplifying TCR beta CDR3 regions. Following a first-round RT-PCR that used HTBI primers, a second-round multiplex PCR was carried out. MiXCR was run by TCRdb on the multiplex PCR reads, yielding one entry per CDR3 protein. Seen here are some 150,000 distinct CDR3 sequences, under 45% observed once, and the top ten hold 8% to 9.5%.

The TCR comes from a man under 40 with Graves' ophthalmopathy. V is TRBV20-1 and J is TRBJ2-5; 11 bases match TRBD2. Source material: peripheral blood. The CDR3 coding sequence is TGCAGTGCTAGGGGACTAGCGGTCATGGAGACCCAGTACTTC. Protein product: CSARGLAVMETQYF.